This T cell receptor (beta chain) was sequenced during a study of cytomegalovirus exposure and HLA in healthy donors. Study observations and caveats: It was found in a later analysis that first-cohort TCR clusters tended to co-occur in the 130 or so validation repertoires. In vitro experiments confirmed that three CMV-associated chains were specific for CMV antigens.

Details on this clone: Its antigen is not identified.

Here immunoSEQ multiplex PCR was the method, and the copy in TCRdb shows in-frame clones only, minus some. Of 150,000 to 180,000 clones in the sample, around 84% were seen once. This CDR3 region has 15 residues. Germline values: CDR1 LGHNA, CDR2 YNFKEQ. V lost 1 base and J 0 bases, leaving 10 bases between the germline ends. What was sequenced was PBMCs. The clonotype originates from a human donor in good health. This rearrangement joins TRBV4-2 to TRBJ2-7, with D possibly matching TRBD2 (5 bases). The CDR3 sequence: CASSQVAAGSYEQYF. The DNA for the CDR3 is TGTGCCAGCAGCCAAGTCGCCGCGGGCTCCTACGAGCAGTACTTC.